This TCR beta chain was recorded in a study of molecular identifiers for immune sequencing clone quantification (dated 2018 in TCRdb). Concerning the study at large: For a replicate experiment, RNA from roughly 20,000 or 100,000 naive CD8 T cells was divided into five aliquots, and four of the five aliquots were sequenced. CD8 T cells were used in a methods study to benchmark molecular-identifier clustering-based TCR repertoire sequencing (MIDCIRS) and TCR RNA copy counting. The investigation overall reported the following: Spiked-in Jurkat TCR RNA (around eleven copies' worth), which is not part of the donor repertoire, was contained in the naive libraries. Without barcode sub-clustering, chimeric consensus sequences inflated TCR diversity; chimeras reached as high as 47%. A single cell's worth of spiked-in Jurkat TCR RNA was reported detectable even among 850,000 to 1,000,000 naive CD8 T cells. Modeling indicated about 3 TCR RNA copies recovered per cell, compared with about 10 by digital PCR, which implies a capture efficiency of around 30%. Highly expanded clone sizes could be underestimated because identical TCR molecules may share a barcode. Clones above 20 RNA copies held over 98% of molecules in CMV-specific effector cells but under 1% in naive cells.

Reading the germline V gene (reference sequence) gives CDR1 SEHNR and CDR2 FQNEAQ. The V end loses 5 bases and the J end loses 6 bases, and a stretch of 14 bases separates them. Inclusive of the bounding cysteine and phenylalanine, the CDR3 is 13 residues long. Here the CDR3 DNA is all that survives: 39 bases in frame from base 1. Library preparation was by PCR. The data were produced on a NextSeq 500. Bulk TCR libraries were generated as previously described, with the TCR primers listed in Table S5 used. Purification of total RNA was performed with the Qiagen AllPrep DNA/RNA kit. Before any analysis, reads coming from multiple sequencing runs of the same library were combined into one pool. Per the original workflow: Only reads with exact TCR constant sequence were kept, trimmed to 150 nt, and grouped by their 12-nt molecular barcodes. Reads inside each barcode group were sub-clustered using a 15% Levenshtein threshold, and a quality-weighted consensus sequence was constructed for each RNA molecule. Non-functional sequences were filtered out, along with any lower-count sequence sitting one edit away from another sequence. Based on fitting two negative binomial distributions, any barcode sub-cluster with under 20% of the maximum read count was discarded. Clones were called with MiXCR by TCRdb after fastp trimmed the public reads at Q25, and only in-frame beta chains were retained. A single entry per CDR3 protein holds the most common genes and DNA from its merged rows. Clone size and V and J calls follow TCRdb, not the original study. Here the sample has approximately 40,000 distinct CDR3 sequences; roughly 24% occur a single time. In total, the top ten clones hold approximately 0.89% of the sample.

Notes on this clonotype: Its antigen specificity is not known. A much larger clone differs from this one at a single base, so this may be a read error.

Libraries of naive CD8 T cells were built from anywhere between about 20,000 and 1,000,000 sorted cells, with 10%, 30% or 50% of the purified RNA used. Naive CD8 T cells were FACS-sorted as CD8+CD4-CCR7+CD45RA+ on a BD FACSAria II into RLT Plus buffer. To test detection sensitivity, Jurkat RNA equal to about nine TCR copies was added to samples of roughly 18,000-1,100,000 naive CD8 T cells. CD8 T cells were enriched with RosetteSep CD8+ T Cell Enrichment Cocktail and Ficoll-Paque, followed by ACK red cell lysis. The sample was naive CD8+ T cells from blood, with Jurkat cell RNA spiked in. The sample's cell subset or site, from its label and the paper: FACS-sorted CD8+CD4-CCR7+CD45RA+ naive T cells. This sequence uses TRBV7-9 and TRBJ2-7, with the D gene not confidently named. The TCR comes from a human donor in good health. Some libraries in this study had Jurkat cell RNA spiked in. In nucleotides, the sequence is TGTGCCAGCAGCCTGCCCCGGGCCTCCGAGCAGTACTTC. It translates as CASSLPRASEQYF.